The source of this T cell receptor (beta chain) is a study of T cells in narcolepsy. Study outcomes and limitations: HCRT-specific and TRIB2-specific autoreactive clonotypes appeared among same-patient CSF and blood CD4+ clonotypes. Autoreactive clone sequences were missing from some blood memory CD4+ repertoires.

This CDR3 is built from 13 residues. Germline CDR1 MNHNS, CDR2 SASEGT. Trimming shortened V by 0 bases and J by 4 bases, and 4 bases separated the two germline ends. A single count supports this clone. Its matching antigen is unknown. Method: immunoSEQ multiplex PCR; TCRdb's copy keeps in-frame clones and lacks some. The data hold tens of thousands of clones, with approximately 89% observed a single time. The clonotype was recovered from a human donor in good health. Sequences were obtained from memory (CD45RA-) CD4+ T cells from blood. The J gene is TRBJ1-5, the V gene TRBV6-1; D unresolved. The CDR3 DNA reads TGTGCCAGCAGTGAAGCGATTAATCAGCCCCAGCATTTT. Translated: CASSEAINQPQHF.